These 27 T cell receptor beta chains were sequenced from one sample in a study of cytomegalovirus exposure and HLA in healthy donors. The primer mix had 60 Vbeta and 13 Jbeta primers. Only in-frame clones appear in the TCRdb table, and some are missing; sequencing was by immunoSEQ multiplex PCR. The sample records about 170,000 clones, approximately 81% being singletons. The sequencing input was PBMCs. The receptors stem from a woman aged 45-59 years in good health and CMV-seronegative.

This chain joins TRBV4-2 and TRBJ2-5, with TRBD2 identical over 10 bases. The V segment lost 1 base and the J segment 2 bases; nucleotides outside the gene matches: 16. There are 20 residues in the CDR3. In germline, CDR1 is LGHNA, CDR2 YNFKEQ. CDR3 sequence (DNA): TGTGCCAGCAGCCAAGTATCGGGGATGATAGCGGGGGGTACACAAGAGACCCAGTACTTC. Its translation: CASSQVSGMIAGGTQETQYF.

The chain couples TRBV5-5 to TRBJ2-7; a weak D match, TRBD2 (6 bases). CDR3 length: 14 amino acids. Germline values: CDR1 SGHKS, CDR2 YYEKEE (reference sequence). V was trimmed by 5 bases and J by 1 base, leaving 13 bases between them. CDR3 amino acids: CASRRDGSSYEQYF. The CDR3 region has the DNA TGTGCCAGCAGGAGGGACGGGAGTTCCTACGAGCAGTACTTC.

V and J are TRBV7-2 and TRBJ1-5; 8 bases are a match to TRBD1. CDR1 and CDR2 (germline): SGHTA, FQGNSA. V trimming: 5 bases; J trimming: 6 bases; junction bases outside the gene matches: 15. The CDR3 is 17 amino acids. The CDR3: CASSLPGSAGGGQPQHF. The DNA of the CDR3 is TGTGCCAGCAGCCTCCCAGGGTCGGCAGGGGGCGGTCAGCCCCAGCATTTT.

The rearrangement uses TRBV4-3 and TRBJ2-3; 8 positions match TRBD2. The germline CDR1 and CDR2 sequences are LGHNA and YSLEER. Trimming at V came to 0 bases and at J to 6 bases, leaving 2 bases not matched to a gene. CDR3 size: 14 residues. The CDR3 DNA is TGCGCCAGCAGCCAAGACGGGAGGGGGGATACGCAGTATTTT. Translation: CASSQDGRGDTQYF.

The chain is built from TRBV9 and TRBJ2-5; the match to TRBD2 covers 9 bases. Germline CDR1 and CDR2: SGDLS and YYNGEE. The V gene end was trimmed by 2 bases and the J gene end by 2 bases; junction bases not matched to a gene: 4. CDR3 length: 15 amino acids. CDR3 DNA sequence: TGTGCCAGCAGCGTGCCTAGCGGGGAACAAGAGACCCAGTACTTC. It translates to CASSVPSGEQETQYF.

This clone was counted only a few times. This chain connects TRBV6-1 to TRBJ2-5; a possible D gene is TRBD2 (6 bases). The CDR3 runs 16 residues. Germline loops: CDR1 MNHNS, CDR2 SASEGT. V lost 3 bases, J lost 0 bases, and 14 bases lay in between. CDR3 bases: TGTGCCAGCAGTGACAGAATAGCGGAGTACCAAGAGACCCAGTACTTC. Protein product: CASSDRIAEYQETQYF.

V and J are TRBV30 and TRBJ1-5; D perhaps matches TRBD1 (6 bases). CDR1 and CDR2 from the germline V gene are GTSNPN and SVGIG (reference sequence). V lost 8 bases to trimming and J lost 0 bases, with 20 bases between them. The CDR3 consists of 16 residues. CDR3 sequence reads: CARGGQACRSNQPQHF. The CDR3 nucleotides read TGTGCCAGGGGGGGACAAGCGTGTCGTAGCAATCAGCCCCAGCATTTT.

The rearrangement links TRBV30 to TRBJ2-7, with TRBD1 matching over 10 bases. The V segment lost 3 bases and the J segment 6 bases; nucleotides outside the gene matches: 8. From germline, CDR1 is GTSNPN and CDR2 SVGIG (reference sequence). The CDR3 covers 14 residues. CDR3 residues: CAWRGDRGSSEQYF. CDR3 DNA sequence: TGTGCCTGGAGGGGGGACAGGGGTTCGAGCGAGCAGTACTTC.

Remarks on this clone: One junction end disagrees with the germline gene, perhaps due to a read error. The chain couples TRBV7-9 to TRBJ1-5; D perhaps matches TRBD1 (5 bases). CDR1 is SEHNR and CDR2 is FQNEAQ in the germline V gene (reference sequence). This CDR3 has 16 residues. CDR3 sequence (DNA): TGTTCCAGCAGCCCCCTGGACGGGGGGATCAATCAGCCCCAGCATTTT. This gives the protein CSSSPLDGGINQPQHF.

This chain links TRBV11-3 with TRBJ2-2, with TRBD2 identical over 9 bases. J lost 3 bases, V lost 4 bases, and 3 bases had no gene match. The CDR3 consists of 15 residues. Germline loops: CDR1 SGHNT, CDR2 YENEEA. The CDR3 DNA sequence: TGTGCCAGCAGCTCTAGGACTAGCGACACCGGGGAGCTGTTTTTT. Protein: CASSSRTSDTGELFF.

The chain recombines TRBV7-2 with TRBJ2-3; 9 positions match TRBD1. From germline, CDR1 is SGHTA and CDR2 FQGNSA. This CDR3 has 13 residues. V dropped 5 bases and J dropped 5; count of bases not matched to a gene: 2. The CDR3: CASSPDRGDTQYF. The CDR3 DNA reads TGTGCCAGCAGCCCGGACAGGGGAGATACGCAGTATTTT.

To note about this clone: Mismatch with germline at one junction end may stem from a read error. The rearrangement joins TRBV4-1 to TRBJ2-4; weak D call: TRBD2 (6 bases). This CDR3 region has 12 residues. The germline V gene encodes CDR1 MGHRA and CDR2 YSYEKL. CDR3 coding DNA: TGCACCAGCAGCGCGGGGAAAAACATTCAGTACTTC. This encodes CTSSAGKNIQYF.

The chain joins TRBV15 to TRBJ2-7; tentatively, D is TRBD1 (5 bases). Trimming left V 1 base short and J 2 bases short, with 9 bases between. The CDR3 is made up of 14 amino acids. Looked up from germline, CDR1 is LNHNV and CDR2 is YYDKDF (reference sequence). The CDR3 protein is CATSRATGAYEQYF. In nucleotides, the CDR3 is TGTGCCACCAGCAGAGCCACAGGTGCCTACGAGCAGTACTTC.

V and J are TRBV6-6 and TRBJ1-2; 8 positions agree with TRBD1. Germline CDR1 is MNHNY and CDR2 is SVGAGI (reference sequence). V shed 2 bases and J 6 bases; nucleotides not matched to a gene: 8. This CDR3 spans 15 amino acids. This CDR3 is CASSYEGRGPDGYTF. DNA for the CDR3: TGTGCCAGCAGTTACGAAGGCAGGGGGCCCGATGGCTACACCTTC.

This rearrangement joins TRBV5-1 to TRBJ2-1; D not resolved. CDR1 SGHRS and CDR2 YFSETQ come from the germline V gene. Trimming left V 0 bases short and J 2 bases short, with 6 bases between. CDR3 length equals 14 residues. In DNA form, the CDR3 reads TGCGCCAGCAGCTTGGTTAGTACCTACAATGAGCAGTTCTTC. It is translated as CASSLVSTYNEQFF.

J is TRBJ2-5 and V is TRBV5-1; D is undetermined. From germline, CDR1 is SGHRS and CDR2 YFSETQ. This CDR3 has 12 amino acids. Trimming pared 2 bases from V and 4 bases from J, leaving 6 bases between. In DNA, the CDR3 is TGCGCCAGCAGCTTACCGGGAGAGACCCAGTACTTC. Protein product: CASSLPGETQYF.

The chain has TRBV9 and TRBJ2-1; 7 bases are shared with TRBD2. The CDR3 length is 15 residues. The trim removed 0 bases at V and 7 bases at J, leaving 7 bases unmatched. The germline V gene has CDR1 SGDLS and CDR2 YYNGEE. DNA of the CDR3: TGTGCCAGCAGCGTAGGATGGGACTACATTAATGAGCAGTTCTTC. Its translation is CASSVGWDYINEQFF.

The chain recombines TRBV7-2 with TRBJ1-5, with 9 bases identical to TRBD1. V lost 1 base and J lost 4; bases outside the gene matches: 2. Germline lookup yields CDR1 SGHTA and CDR2 FQGNSA. CDR3 size: 15 residues. In DNA form, the CDR3 reads TGTGCCAGCAGCTTAGGGACAGGGGCTAATCAGCCCCAGCATTTT. Translation gives CASSLGTGANQPQHF.

The V and J genes are TRBV7-3 and TRBJ2-2; maybe TRBD1 (6 bases). The CDR3 spans 16 residues. Trimming removed 6 bases from V and 1 base from J, with 15 bases in between. The germline V gene encodes CDR1 SGHTA and CDR2 FQGTGA. The CDR3 DNA follows: TGTGCCAGCAGGGACACCGGGACAAGGAACACCGGGGAGCTGTTTTTT. As protein: CASRDTGTRNTGELFF.

This chain joins TRBV19 and TRBJ2-5, with D maybe TRBD1 (7 bases). The CDR3 spans 13 residues. CDR1 and CDR2 (germline): LNHDA, SQIVND (reference sequence). V shed 5 bases and J shed 5 bases, with 12 bases lying between them. CDR3: CASSVQGRETQYF. The CDR3 nucleotides are TGTGCCAGTAGTGTACAGGGGAGGGAGACCCAGTACTTC.

This sequence joins TRBV11-2 and TRBJ2-7; TRBD2 might be the D (6 bases). The V gene lost 2 bases and the J gene lost 4 bases, with 9 bases spanning the gap. The germline V gene has CDR1 SGHAT and CDR2 FQNNGV. The length of the CDR3 is 13 residues. CDR3 nucleotides: TGTGCCAGCAGCTTATTTCGGGGGTACGAGCAGTACTTC. The encoded protein is CASSLFRGYEQYF.

This rearrangement joins TRBV15 to TRBJ2-7; TRBD1 aligns across 7 bases. The CDR3 spans 15 residues. V was pared by 0 bases and J by 1 base, with 3 bases of the junction left unmatched. CDR1 is LNHNV, CDR2 YYDKDF, per germline (reference sequence). The CDR3 DNA is TGTGCCACCAGCAGAGAAGGGGGCGCTTCCTACGAGCAGTACTTC. Translated, it gives CATSREGGASYEQYF.

The chain links TRBV7-9 to TRBJ2-1; D is perhaps TRBD1 (6 bases). The germline CDR1 and CDR2 sequences are SEHNR and FQNEAQ (reference sequence). This CDR3 contains 18 residues. V gave up 5 bases and J gave up 4 bases, with 24 bases separating them. CDR3 protein: CASSGREWTEGLYNEQFF. For the CDR3, the DNA is TGTGCCAGCAGCGGAAGAGAATGGACAGAAGGGCTATACAATGAGCAGTTCTTC.

The chain is built from TRBV6-5 and TRBJ2-3; TRBD1 might be the D (6 bases). CDR3 length equals 13 residues. The germline V and J ends were trimmed by 6 bases and 7 bases, with 14 bases remaining between them. Germline assignment: CDR1 MNHEY and CDR2 SVGAGI. CDR3 region: CASSPTTGHTQYF. DNA of the CDR3: TGTGCCAGCAGCCCCACCACAGGGCATACGCAGTATTTT.

The rearrangement joins TRBV6-6 to TRBJ1-1; no clear D gene. Trimming pared 11 bases from V and 1 base from J, leaving 14 bases between. The CDR3 extends over 13 amino acids. The V gene's germline CDR1 is MNHNY and CDR2 SVGAGI (reference sequence). The CDR3 DNA reads as TGTGCCGGCCAAGCGAACCCGAACACTGAAGCTTTCTTT. Translating gives CAGQANPNTEAFF.

V usage is TRBV7-2 and J usage is TRBJ1-1; D remains unclear. This CDR3 region has 15 residues. The germline CDR1 and CDR2 sequences are SGHTA and FQGNSA. V lost 5 bases to trimming and J lost 1 base, with 14 bases between them. Written as DNA, the CDR3 is TGTGCCAGCAGCACAAAGAGGGCCGGGAACACTGAAGCTTTCTTT. Its translation is CASSTKRAGNTEAFF.

The rearrangement links TRBV18 to TRBJ2-3; 7 nucleotides line up with TRBD1. The CDR3 is 14 residues long. Unmatched junction bases numbered 5, after V lost 3 bases and J lost 5 bases. The germline V gene encodes CDR1 KGHSH and CDR2 LQKENI. Written as DNA, the CDR3 is TGTGCCAGCTCACCCCGACAGGGAATAGATACGCAGTATTTT. Protein product: CASSPRQGIDTQYF.